This TCR beta chain comes out of a study of vaccination effects on CD4 cells after COVID-19. Study-level information: Sampling occurred 16 days and one week pre-vaccination in two convalescent patients.

Study-wide results and caveats: Convalescent patients in the study were few, and early post-infection timepoints were absent.

Turning to this clone: The antigen is undetermined.

Generated by immunoSEQ multiplex PCR, the TCRdb table keeps only in-frame clones and is missing some. The repertoire holds around 19,000 clones, with under 75% as singletons. In the ViraFEST assay, antigen-specific CD4+ clonotypes were identified by expansion after peptide-pool stimulation. Culture proceeded for approximately 10 days, and CD4+ T cells were then isolated. The person was diagnosed with PCR-confirmed SARS-CoV-2 infection between March and December 2020. Roughly 1.8 million PBMC per well received 7.5 to 10 IU/ml IL-2 and 8 to 10 ug/ml peptides in culture. This TCR was sampled from a human donor who had a prior SARS-CoV-2 infection. Sequenced here: CD4+ T cells from PBMCs cultured with a peptide pool, sampled before COVID-19 vaccination.

In nucleotides, the CDR3 is TGCGCCAGCAGCTCGGCCGGGACTCGGAGGGCCCAGTACTTC. Its translation: CASSSAGTRRAQYF. The chain joins TRBV5-1 to TRBJ2-5; D might be TRBD2 (6 bases). V was pared by 3 bases and J by 9 bases, with 18 bases between. Germline CDR1 is SGHRS and CDR2 is YFSETQ. The CDR3 has 14 residues.